One and the same sample provided the 27 T cell receptor beta chains below, sequenced in a study of blood T cell repertoires in COVID-19. Data came from immunoSEQ multiplex PCR; TCRdb stores just in-frame clones and leaves some out. The sample carries about 200,000 clones, 81% recorded once. The sample consisted of peripheral blood. Receptors were obtained from a woman over 75 with acute or convalescent COVID-19.

V gene TRBV5-4 combines with J gene TRBJ1-2; the match to TRBD1 covers 9 bases. The ends lost 5 bases at V and 1 base at J; junction bases unmatched: 3. Germline V gene sequence: CDR1 SGHNT, CDR2 YYREEE (reference sequence). The CDR3 totals 14 residues. The CDR3 nucleotides read TGTGCCAGCAGTTGGACAGGGGTTAACTATGGCTACACCTTC. Translated: CASSWTGVNYGYTF.

V is TRBV19 and J is TRBJ1-6; D possibly corresponds to TRBD1 (5 bases). V was shortened by 0 bases and J by 0 bases, with 9 bases between the two germline ends. Germline-derived CDR1 and CDR2 are LNHDA and SQIVND (reference sequence). This CDR3 spans 17 amino acids. The CDR3 sequence: CASSIDSDSSYNSPLHF. For the CDR3, the DNA is TGTGCCAGTAGTATAGATTCAGACAGCTCCTATAATTCACCCCTCCACTTT.

In its sample, this clone was seen a few times. The chain joins TRBV7-3 to TRBJ2-2, with D possibly TRBD1 on 7 matching bases. The V end lost 0 bases, the J end lost 5 bases, and 10 bases lay between the germline ends. Germline V lookup: CDR1 SGHTA, CDR2 FQGTGA. This CDR3 spans 15 amino acids. The CDR3 region has the DNA TGTGCCAGCAGCTTAACCCCAGGGGGGACCGGGGAGCTGTTTTTT. This codes for CASSLTPGGTGELFF.

The CDR3 reads CASSLRTGGPADTQYF. The CDR3 DNA is TGTGCCAGCAGCTTAAGAACGGGGGGGCCCGCAGATACGCAGTATTTT. This chain joins TRBV13 and TRBJ2-3, with TRBD2 matching over 8 bases. The junction had 8 bases not matched to a gene; V was cut back by 2 bases and J by 4 bases. The germline V gene has CDR1 PRHDT and CDR2 FYEKMQ (reference sequence). The CDR3 is made up of 16 amino acids.

As to this clone: Other DNA sequences in this specimen translate into the identical CDR3. The chain has TRBV7-9 and TRBJ2-7, with D maybe TRBD2 (6 bases). This CDR3 is built from 14 residues. From germline, CDR1 is SEHNR and CDR2 FQNEAQ (reference sequence). V lost 3 bases, J lost 0 bases, and 9 bases lay in between. This CDR3 reads CASSLAGSSYEQYF. In nucleotides, the CDR3 is TGTGCCAGCAGCTTGGCGGGGAGCTCCTACGAGCAGTACTTC.

This clone was recorded only once. The rearrangement joins TRBV18 to TRBJ1-4, with D possibly being TRBD1 (6 bases). Per germline, CDR1 KGHSH and CDR2 LQKENI. V lost 6 bases and J 4 bases, leaving 15 bases between the germline ends. The CDR3 is 15 residues long. The CDR3 DNA is TGTGCCAGCTCGCCGGCAGGGGCCCTTAATGAAAAACTGTTTTTT. Translation gives CASSPAGALNEKLFF.

This chain uses TRBV7-2 with TRBJ2-3; 14 nucleotides align to TRBD2. Germline V gives CDR1 SGHTA, CDR2 FQGNSA. This CDR3 spans 16 amino acids. V lost 5 bases and J lost 6; bases outside the gene matches: 7. The DNA of the CDR3 is TGTGCCAGCAGCGCACGACTAGCGGGGGGGCGGGATACGCAGTATTTT. Translating gives CASSARLAGGRDTQYF. Full variable domain (remainder filled in from reference TRBV7-2 and TRBJ2-3): GAGVSQSPSNKVTEKGKDVELRCDPISGHTALYWYRQSLGQGLEFLIYFQGNSAPDKSGLPSDRFSAERTGGSVSTLTIQRTQQEDSAVYLCASSARLAGGRDTQYFGPGTRLTVL.

The V gene is TRBV4-1, the J gene TRBJ2-7, with 12 positions matching TRBD1. The CDR3 is 18 amino acids. Germline V lookup: CDR1 MGHRA, CDR2 YSYEKL. The J segment lost 1 base and the V segment lost 3 bases, leaving 10 bases of the junction unmatched. In DNA form, the CDR3 reads TGCGCCAGCAGCCAGAAGGGGACAGGGGGCCTCTTTTCCTACGAGCAGTACTTC. This encodes CASSQKGTGGLFSYEQYF.

V gene TRBV5-1 combines with J gene TRBJ1-1; TRBD1 matches at 12 bases. Trimming at V came to 3 bases and at J to 1 base, leaving 7 bases not matched to a gene. The CDR3 has 17 residues. Germline V gene lookup returns CDR1 SGHRS and CDR2 YFSETQ. The CDR3 bases are TGCGCCAGCAGCTCCGGGACAGGGGGCCGAGGGAACACTGAAGCTTTCTTT. Translation: CASSSGTGGRGNTEAFF.

The CDR3 protein is CAPIPGTQNSPLHF. As DNA, the CDR3 is TGTGCCCCAATTCCCGGGACACAGAATTCACCCCTCCACTTT. The chain uses TRBV19 and TRBJ1-6; the D gene is possibly TRBD1 (6 bases). Germline assignment: CDR1 LNHDA and CDR2 SQIVND (reference sequence). This CDR3 contains 14 residues. V lost 11 bases to trimming and J lost 7 bases, with 18 bases between them. The full variable domain, rest sourced from reference TRBV19 and TRBJ1-6, is DGGITQSPKYLFRKEGQNVTLSCEQNLNHDAMYWYRQDPGQGLRLIYYSQIVNDFQKGDIAEGYSVSREKKESFPLTVTSAQKNPTAFYLCAPIPGTQNSPLHFGNGTRLTVT.

The rearrangement joins TRBV7-8 to TRBJ2-5, with TRBD1 matching 8 bases. Germline trimming cut 4 bases from V and 5 bases from J; bases unmatched to any gene: 6. The CDR3 totals 14 residues. Germline V gene lookup returns CDR1 SGHVS and CDR2 FQNEAQ. The CDR3 region is CASSSGQGGETQYF. The CDR3 coding sequence is TGTGCCAGCAGCTCAGGACAGGGTGGGGAGACCCAGTACTTC.

The CDR3 loop reads CASSDRPGEKLFF. CDR3 DNA: TGTGCCAGCTCGGACCGCCCGGGGGAAAAACTGTTTTTT. The rearrangement joins TRBV18 to TRBJ1-4; unclear D gene. This CDR3 has 13 amino acids. Deletions cut 6 bases from V and 8 bases from J, with 13 bases between. The germline gives CDR1 KGHSH, CDR2 LQKENI.

The chain recombines TRBV30 with TRBJ2-1, with a tentative D call TRBD1 (6 bases). This CDR3 has 14 residues. With 4 bases removed from V and 7 bases from J, the gap between germline ends came to 17 bases. Germline V gene sequence: CDR1 GTSNPN, CDR2 SVGIG (reference sequence). This CDR3 reads CAWTVGGSLNEQFF. The CDR3 DNA is TGTGCCTGGACTGTTGGGGGCTCACTGAATGAGCAGTTCTTC.

This chain links TRBV5-4 with TRBJ2-3; 10 nucleotides agree with TRBD2. The CDR3 has 17 amino acids. The germline V gene encodes CDR1 SGHNT and CDR2 YYREEE (reference sequence). Germline trimming cut 0 bases from V and 4 bases from J; bases unmatched to any gene: 8. The CDR3 DNA follows: TGTGCCAGCAGCTTGGGGGGAGCGGGGGGGCTGGCAGATACGCAGTATTTT. Amino acids: CASSLGGAGGLADTQYF.

The chain uses TRBV28 and TRBJ2-7; 8 nucleotides match TRBD2. CDR3 length equals 14 residues. Looked up from germline, CDR1 is MDHEN and CDR2 is SYDVKM. The J segment lost 9 bases and the V segment lost 3 bases, leaving 10 bases of the junction unmatched. The CDR3: CASSFGGRSWGQYF. CDR3 DNA sequence: TGTGCCAGCAGTTTCGGCGGGAGGAGCTGGGGGCAGTACTTC. The complete variable domain, with remaining parts taken from reference TRBV28 and TRBJ2-7, reads DVKVTQSSRYLVKRTGEKVFLECVQDMDHENMFWYRQDPGLGLRLIYFSYDVKMKEKGDIPEGYSVSREKKERFSLILESASTNQTSMYLCASSFGGRSWGQYFGPGTRLTVT.

The chain employs TRBV19 and TRBJ1-2; D perhaps matches TRBD1 (6 bases). CDR1 and CDR2 from the germline V gene are LNHDA and SQIVND (reference sequence). V lost 7 bases and J lost 4, with 25 bases in between. CDR3 size: 17 residues. The CDR3 reads CASNNPGSGGHLYGYTF. The CDR3 nucleotides are TGTGCCAGTAATAACCCAGGGTCGGGGGGGCACCTCTATGGCTACACCTTC.

The V gene is TRBV7-2, the J gene TRBJ2-5; TRBD2 matches 8 bases. The CDR3 contains 14 residues. Germline CDR1 SGHTA, CDR2 FQGNSA. J lost 1 base, V lost 6 bases, and 4 bases had no gene match. The CDR3 sequence is CASRAAGVQETQYF. CDR3 in DNA: TGTGCCAGCAGAGCAGCGGGAGTCCAAGAGACCCAGTACTTC.

The V call is TRBV2, the J call TRBJ1-5, with 9 bases aligning to TRBD1. Trimming at V came to 0 bases and at J to 5 bases, leaving 8 bases not matched to a gene. The CDR3 is 17 residues long. CDR1 and CDR2 (germline): SNHLY, FYNNEI. CDR3: CASSEANRGLKDQPQHF. Here the CDR3 DNA reads TGTGCCAGCAGTGAAGCTAACAGGGGGCTTAAGGATCAGCCCCAGCATTTT.

This chain joins TRBV5-1 and TRBJ2-7; D might be TRBD1 (5 bases). Germline assignment: CDR1 SGHRS and CDR2 YFSETQ. The CDR3 covers 14 residues. The V and J ends lost 0 bases and 2 bases respectively, with 9 bases between them. The CDR3, as DNA: TGCGCCAGCAGCTTGGAGACAGAAGCCTACGAGCAGTACTTC. Protein product: CASSLETEAYEQYF.

This clone appeared a single time. The J gene is TRBJ1-2, the V gene TRBV3-1 (or the pseudogene TRBV3-2); 11 bases line up with TRBD1. Per the germline V gene, CDR1 is LGHDT and CDR2 is YNNKEL (reference sequence). This CDR3 has 16 residues. J gave up 6 bases and V 4 bases, and 10 bases lay outside the gene matches. CDR3 DNA sequence: TGTGCCAGCAGCCGAAAACCGGGACAGGGGGTTGATGGCTACACCTTC. Translating it yields CASSRKPGQGVDGYTF.

The chain links TRBV30 to TRBJ2-7; D might be TRBD1 (6 bases). Trimming took off 2 bases at V and 3 bases at J, with 11 bases between the two ends. This CDR3 is 13 amino acids long. Looked up from germline, CDR1 is GTSNPN and CDR2 is SVGIG (reference sequence). The CDR3 region is CAWSYLRGYEQYF. Here the CDR3 DNA reads TGTGCCTGGAGTTATCTCAGGGGCTACGAGCAGTACTTC.

This clone came up once. This chain joins TRBV6-4 and TRBJ2-2, with 10 bases fitting TRBD2. This CDR3 comprises 14 residues. The germline gives CDR1 MRHNA, CDR2 SNTAGT. The J segment lost 7 bases and the V segment lost 8 bases, leaving 7 bases of the junction unmatched. The DNA of the CDR3 is TGTGCCAGCCGGCTAGCGGGAGATCACGGGGAGCTGTTTTTT. This sequence encodes CASRLAGDHGELFF.

The chain recombines TRBV19 with TRBJ1-1; the match to TRBD1 covers 10 bases. Trimming cost V 7 bases and J 3 bases; bases outside gene matches: 8. The CDR3 has 15 residues. Germline CDR1 reads LNHDA; CDR2 reads SQIVND (reference sequence). The CDR3 protein is CASTGDRGWDTEAFF. The CDR3 nucleotides read TGTGCCAGTACCGGGGACAGGGGTTGGGACACTGAAGCTTTCTTT.

The chain carries TRBV19 and TRBJ1-2; D remains unclear. The germline gives CDR1 LNHDA, CDR2 SQIVND (reference sequence). This CDR3 has 14 residues. The V end was cut by 7 bases, the J end by 2 bases, with 14 bases between. The CDR3 nucleotides read TGTGCCAGTACCCCATCCCCCCAGAACTATGGCTACACCTTC. Protein: CASTPSPQNYGYTF. Using reference TRBV19 and TRBJ1-2 for the parts outside the CDR3, the full variable domain is DGGITQSPKYLFRKEGQNVTLSCEQNLNHDAMYWYRQDPGQGLRLIYYSQIVNDFQKGDIAEGYSVSREKKESFPLTVTSAQKNPTAFYLCASTPSPQNYGYTFGSGTRLTVV.

For this clone: This same CDR3 is encoded by further DNA sequences in the sample. V is TRBV19 and J is TRBJ1-2; TRBD1 matches 9 bases. CDR1 is LNHDA and CDR2 is SQIVND in the germline V gene (reference sequence). The CDR3 is 14 amino acids. V lost 4 bases and J lost 7; bases outside the gene matches: 7. The CDR3 is CASSTSGTGFGYTF. The CDR3 nucleotides are TGTGCCAGTAGTACCTCCGGGACAGGGTTTGGCTACACCTTC.

This clone was detected ten times or more. The chain uses TRBV28 and TRBJ2-1, with 13 bases that match TRBD2. Germline CDR1 reads MDHEN; CDR2 reads SYDVKM. The ends lost 6 bases at V and 5 bases at J; junction bases unmatched: 7. CDR3 size: 16 residues. The CDR3 loop is CASRTLGLAGNNEQFF. CDR3 coding DNA: TGTGCCAGCAGGACCTTGGGACTAGCGGGAAACAATGAGCAGTTCTTC.

A few counts support this clone. The rearrangement links TRBV7-9 to TRBJ1-1; the D gene is possibly TRBD1 (6 bases). CDR3 size: 15 residues. The V end lost 9 bases, the J end lost 0 bases, and 17 bases lay between the germline ends. The germline V gene encodes CDR1 SEHNR and CDR2 FQNEAQ (reference sequence). This chain's CDR3 is CASGKTGPLNTEAFF. The CDR3 DNA sequence: TGTGCCAGTGGTAAGACAGGCCCCTTGAACACTGAAGCTTTCTTT.